Below, 26 T cell receptor beta chains from the same sample are listed, as sequenced in a study of CD8 T cells in ankylosing spondylitis. Via MiXCR, TCRdb re-called the 5' RACE reads, giving one row per CDR3 protein. The repertoire has roughly 64,000 distinct CDR3 sequences, roughly 6.2% of them found once; the top ten carry 5%. Sequenced material: synovial fluid, either unsorted or a sorted T cell fraction (not recorded which). The receptors were gathered from a male donor with ankylosing spondylitis.

This clonotype was found many times. The genes are TRBV11-2 and TRBJ2-1, with D possibly matching TRBD1 (6 bases). The germline V and J ends were trimmed by 2 bases and 2 bases, with 10 bases remaining between them. Germline CDR1 reads SGHAT; CDR2 reads FQNNGV. The CDR3 totals 15 residues. The CDR3 spells CASSLQGFPYNEQFF. In nucleotides, the CDR3 is TGTGCCAGCAGCTTACAGGGGTTCCCCTACAATGAGCAGTTCTTC.

This clonotype appeared many times. This chain links TRBV7-2 with TRBJ1-1, with TRBD1 matching over 7 bases. The CDR3 contains 15 residues. Germline V gene data show CDR1 as SGHTA and CDR2 as FQGNSA. V shed 6 bases, J shed 1 base, and the junction held 8 bases outside the gene matches. The CDR3 region is CASSPRDRANTEAFF. The CDR3 DNA sequence: TGTGCCAGCAGTCCTCGGGACAGAGCGAACACTGAAGCTTTCTTT.

This clonotype was seen many times. The chain employs TRBV30 and TRBJ1-2; D ambiguous. CDR3 length: 12 residues. CDR1 and CDR2 (germline): GTSNPN, SVGIG (reference sequence). Trimming took 2 bases from V and 1 from J, leaving 5 bases between them. CDR3 protein: CAWSPGNYGYTF. DNA of the CDR3: TGTGCCTGGAGTCCCGGTAACTATGGCTACACCTTC.

This clonotype came up a few times. V is TRBV28 and J is TRBJ2-1; D not certain. Trimming cost V 2 bases and J 3 bases, with 8 bases left between them. Germline V gives CDR1 MDHEN, CDR2 SYDVKM. The CDR3 spans 14 residues. The CDR3 sequence is CASSLPLSYNEQFF. Here the CDR3 DNA reads TGTGCCAGCAGTTTACCCCTCAGCTACAATGAGCAGTTCTTC. Supplemented by reference TRBV28 and TRBJ2-1, the full variable domain reads DVKVTQSSRYLVKRTGEKVFLECVQDMDHENMFWYRQDPGLGLRLIYFSYDVKMKEKGDIPEGYSVSREKKERFSLILESASTNQTSMYLCASSLPLSYNEQFFGPGTRLTVL.

The table lists this clonotype with many counts. The rearrangement uses TRBV5-1 and TRBJ2-7, with TRBD1 matching 7 bases. The CDR3 consists of 13 residues. The J segment lost 5 bases and the V segment lost 4 bases, leaving 6 bases of the junction unmatched. The germline V gene encodes CDR1 SGHRS and CDR2 YFSETQ. In DNA form, the CDR3 reads TGCGCCAGCAGCATAAACAGGGGCCACGAGCAGTACTTC. It is translated as CASSINRGHEQYF. The complete variable domain, with remaining parts taken from reference TRBV5-1 and TRBJ2-7, reads KAGVTQTPRYLIKTRGQQVTLSCSPISGHRSVSWYQQTPGQGLQFLFEYFSETQRNKGNFPGRFSGRQFSNSRSEMNVSTLELGDSALYLCASSINRGHEQYFGPGTRLTVT.

A few counts support this clonotype. V and J are TRBV6-2 or TRBV6-3 and TRBJ1-5; no reliable D call. The germline gives CDR1 MNHEY, CDR2 SVGEGT. Deletions cut 2 bases from V and 9 bases from J, with 8 bases between. The length of the CDR3 is 12 residues. The CDR3 is CASSYTFPPQHF. CDR3 nucleotide sequence: TGTGCCAGCAGTTACACCTTTCCGCCCCAGCATTTT.

This clonotype was seen ten or more times. V is TRBV7-9 and J is TRBJ2-1, with D unclear. V was pared by 1 base and J by 3 bases, with 7 bases between. CDR1 SEHNR and CDR2 FQNEAQ come from the germline V gene (reference sequence). The CDR3 has 14 residues. CDR3 DNA sequence: TGTGCCAGCAGCTTAGGGGCCCTCTACAATGAGCAGTTCTTC. Translated: CASSLGALYNEQFF.

This clonotype appeared many times. The chain joins TRBV24-1 to TRBJ2-3, with D perhaps TRBD2 (5 bases). CDR3 length equals 15 residues. V lost 3 bases and J 3 bases, leaving 12 bases between the germline ends. The V gene's germline CDR1 is KGHDR and CDR2 SFDVKD. This CDR3 is CATSDPGRGTDTQYF. In DNA, the CDR3 is TGTGCCACCAGTGATCCCGGACGAGGGACAGATACGCAGTATTTT.

In its sample, this clonotype was seen many times. The V call is TRBV7-2, the J call TRBJ2-1; D is perhaps TRBD1 or TRBD2 (6 bases each). The germline V gene has CDR1 SGHTA and CDR2 FQGNSA. This CDR3 region has 15 residues. Trimming removed 3 bases from V and 3 bases from J, with 12 bases in between. CDR3 nucleotide sequence: TGTGCCAGCAGCTTTTCGAGGGGGGACTACAATGAGCAGTTCTTC. Translated: CASSFSRGDYNEQFF.

This sequence joins TRBV7-9 and TRBJ1-3; perhaps TRBD1 as D (6 bases). The V end was cut by 2 bases, the J end by 1 base, with 12 bases between. Germline V gene sequence: CDR1 SEHNR, CDR2 FQNEAQ (reference sequence). CDR3 length: 16 amino acids. The CDR3 region has the DNA TGTGCCAGCAGCTTACAGGGCCAGGGGTCTGGAAACACCATATATTTT. Translation: CASSLQGQGSGNTIYF. The full variable domain, in which reference TRBV7-9 and TRBJ1-3 provide the parts outside the CDR3, is DTGVSQNPRHKITKRGQNVTFRCDPISEHNRLYWYRQTLGQGPEFLTYFQNEAQLEKSRLLSDRFSAERPKGSFSTLEIQRTEQGDSAMYLCASSLQGQGSGNTIYFGEGSWLTVV.

This clonotype has at least ten counts. V is TRBV3-1 and J is TRBJ1-2; tentatively, D is TRBD1 (5 bases). CDR1 and CDR2 (germline): LGHDT, YNNKEL (reference sequence). The V end was cut by 4 bases, the J end by 7 bases, with 16 bases between. The CDR3 has 14 amino acids. The CDR3 is CASSRDRPTVGYTF. CDR3 nucleotide sequence: TGTGCCAGCAGCCGGGACCGGCCTACGGTTGGCTACACCTTC.

The rearrangement joins TRBV12-3 or TRBV12-4 to TRBJ2-3; 8 nucleotides align to TRBD2. The trim removed 3 bases at V and 6 bases at J, leaving 5 bases unmatched. The CDR3 runs 14 residues. CDR3 loop: CASSFGGGSDTQYF. The CDR3, as DNA: TGTGCCAGCAGTTTTGGCGGGGGGTCCGATACGCAGTATTTT.

This clonotype appeared many times. CDR3 loop: CSARSSTETQYF. In DNA form, the CDR3 reads TGCAGTGCTCGCAGTAGCACGGAGACCCAGTACTTC. This chain connects TRBV20-1 to TRBJ2-5; D unclear. The CDR3 has 12 residues. Germline loops: CDR1 DFQATT, CDR2 SNEGSKA (reference sequence). Trimming took off 5 bases at V and 5 bases at J, with 12 bases between the two ends.

This clonotype was observed a few times. The chain couples TRBV19 to TRBJ2-7; D ambiguous. V shed 9 bases and J shed 6 bases, with 18 bases lying between them. The CDR3 spans 13 residues. Germline V gene lookup returns CDR1 LNHDA and CDR2 SQIVND (reference sequence). CDR3 amino acids: CASRSGPRGEQYF. The CDR3 region has the DNA TGTGCCAGCAGATCCGGGCCCCGAGGCGAGCAGTACTTC.

This clonotype was picked up many times. The chain uses TRBV3-1 and TRBJ2-7; D is uncertain. This CDR3 is 11 amino acids long. Trimming removed 6 bases from V and 7 bases from J, with 10 bases in between. The germline V gene has CDR1 LGHDT and CDR2 YNNKEL (reference sequence). The CDR3: CASSQRREQYF. For the CDR3, the DNA is TGTGCCAGCAGTCAAAGGCGGGAGCAGTACTTC.

In its sample, this clonotype was seen a few times. This chain connects TRBV7-9 to TRBJ2-1; 9 bases are a match to TRBD2. The V gene end was trimmed by 2 bases and the J gene end by 4 bases; junction bases not matched to a gene: 3. CDR1 SEHNR and CDR2 FQNEAQ come from the germline V gene (reference sequence). The CDR3 sequence is 15 residues long. The CDR3 nucleotides are TGTGCCAGCAGCTTATTTAGCGGGAGATACAATGAGCAGTTCTTC. Translation: CASSLFSGRYNEQFF. Variable domain in full (rest from reference TRBV7-9 and TRBJ2-1): DTGVSQNPRHKITKRGQNVTFRCDPISEHNRLYWYRQTLGQGPEFLTYFQNEAQLEKSRLLSDRFSAERPKGSFSTLEIQRTEQGDSAMYLCASSLFSGRYNEQFFGPGTRLTVL.

In this sample, this clonotype turned up many times. The chain employs TRBV20-1 and TRBJ2-3; D is perhaps TRBD1 or TRBD2 (5 bases each). Per germline, CDR1 DFQATT and CDR2 SNEGSKA (reference sequence). With 6 bases removed from V and 3 bases from J, the gap between germline ends came to 19 bases. The CDR3 contains 15 residues. The CDR3 protein is CSALKEFGATDTQYF. The CDR3 coding sequence is TGCAGTGCCCTCAAGGAGTTCGGGGCAACAGATACGCAGTATTTT.

With regard to this clonotype: It may be a read error: a sequence one base away is much more abundant. The V call is TRBV5-1, the J call TRBJ2-1; weak D call: TRBD2 (6 bases). The germline V and J ends were trimmed by 3 bases and 9 bases, with 16 bases remaining between them. CDR1 SGHRS and CDR2 YFSETQ come from the germline V gene. The CDR3 spans 14 residues. The CDR3 DNA follows: TGCGCCAGCAGCTCGGGAGAGACTCACATTGAGCAGTTCTTC. Translating it yields CASSSGETHIEQFF.

This clonotype was counted at least ten times. V usage is TRBV5-8 and J usage is TRBJ1-1; no clear D. With 4 bases removed from V and 1 base from J, the gap between germline ends came to 8 bases. Germline V gene data show CDR1 as SGHTS and CDR2 as YDEGEE. The CDR3 sequence is 13 residues long. CDR3 nucleotides: TGTGCCAGCAGCCACCGGGAGAACACTGAAGCTTTCTTT. Translated, it gives CASSHRENTEAFF.

This clonotype was detected ten times or more. The chain recombines TRBV9 with TRBJ1-2; D gene uncertain. CDR3 length: 14 amino acids. Deletions cut 1 base from V and 3 bases from J, with 10 bases between. Germline loops: CDR1 SGDLS, CDR2 YYNGEE. CDR3 nucleotides: TGTGCCAGCAGCGTACTTTCCGGGCACTATGGCTACACCTTC. It specifies CASSVLSGHYGYTF.

Here the CDR3 DNA reads TGCGCCAGCAGAGAGAGCGGAGAGAATGAAAAACTGTTTTTT. It yields the protein CASRESGENEKLFF. The chain is built from TRBV5-1 and TRBJ1-4, with D hard to call. The length of the CDR3 is 14 residues. Trimming shortened V by 5 bases and J by 5 bases, and 13 bases separated the two germline ends. Per germline, CDR1 SGHRS and CDR2 YFSETQ.

There are a few counts of this clonotype. The genes are TRBV12-3 or TRBV12-4 and TRBJ2-5; 8 nucleotides match TRBD1. With V trimmed by 3 bases and J by 1 base, 4 bases remained unmatched. The CDR3 consists of 15 residues. The CDR3 DNA follows: TGTGCCAGCAGTTTTTACAGGGGGACCCAAGAGACCCAGTACTTC. This gives the protein CASSFYRGTQETQYF.

This clonotype was observed many times. This chain uses TRBV25-1 with TRBJ1-1; the match to TRBD1 covers 7 bases. Germline-derived CDR1 and CDR2 are MGHDK and SYGVNS. Trimming took 7 bases from V and 3 from J; bases not matched to a gene: 5. The CDR3 covers 13 residues. The CDR3: CASKPQGDTEAFF. CDR3 nucleotide sequence: TGTGCCAGCAAACCTCAGGGGGACACTGAAGCTTTCTTT.

This clonotype was detected many times. The rearrangement joins TRBV9 to TRBJ2-5, with unresolved D. V was cut by 0 bases and J by 5 bases, with 11 bases left in between. The germline V gene encodes CDR1 SGDLS and CDR2 YYNGEE. The CDR3 spans 14 residues. The CDR3 sequence: CASSVAPTLETQYF. CDR3 coding DNA: TGTGCCAGCAGCGTAGCCCCGACTCTGGAGACCCAGTACTTC.

This clonotype was recorded a few times. The chain recombines TRBV29-1 with TRBJ1-1, with D perhaps TRBD1 (6 bases). The CDR3 runs to 14 residues. Germline CDR1 is SQVTM and CDR2 is ANQGSEA. Trimming stripped 7 bases from V and 0 bases from J, with 15 bases between. The CDR3 sequence: CSGRGGGLNTEAFF. CDR3 nucleotide sequence: TGCAGCGGCAGAGGGGGGGGGCTGAACACTGAAGCTTTCTTT.

This clonotype was found many times. The chain recombines TRBV7-3 with TRBJ2-7, with 7 positions matching TRBD2. V shed 5 bases, J shed 0 bases, and the junction held 4 bases outside the gene matches. Germline V gives CDR1 SGHTA, CDR2 FQGTGA. The CDR3 covers 14 residues. The CDR3 sequence: CASSPGGSSYEQYF. The CDR3 DNA reads as TGTGCCAGCAGCCCGGGCGGGAGCTCCTACGAGCAGTACTTC.